This T cell receptor beta chain derives from a study of OX40 agonist ivuxolimab in advanced cancers. In the study overall: Ivuxolimab was an agonistic, fully human IgG2 monoclonal antibody directed against OX40 (CD134), a costimulatory receptor. Partial responses occurred in three dose-escalation patients, of whom one had hepatocellular carcinoma and two had cutaneous melanoma. Intravenous ivuxolimab was administered to patients every 2 weeks at six dose levels: 0.01, 0.1, 0.3, 1.5, 3 and 10 mg/kg. The paper describes the monotherapy dose-escalation part (N = 52 patients) of the phase I trial of ivuxolimab. Of the roughly 52 dose-escalation patients, hepatocellular carcinoma was present in 19, melanoma in around 15, renal cell carcinoma in 9 and head and neck cancer in 9. A male proportion of approximately 83% and a mean age of approximately 60 years, ranging from 23 to 79, were recorded for the dose-escalation cohort. Prior anti-PD-1, anti-PD-L1 or anti-CTLA-4 therapy was permitted, and 40% of dose-escalation patients had received checkpoint inhibitors. Peripheral TCRbeta sequencing aimed to test whether ivuxolimab altered TCR sequence diversity and caused clonal T-cell expansion. The research as a whole found: After ivuxolimab, expanded clones were on average more numerous among CD8+ T cells than among CD4+ T cells. Which antigens the clonally expanded peripheral T cells were specific for was not determined. Low levels of normalized T-cell clonal expansion were also seen in some patients who did not respond. In the 0.1-3.0 mg/kg groups, partial responders had among the lowest normalized peripheral clonal expansion, particularly in CD8+ T cells. At doses of 0.1 to 3.0 mg/kg, clonal expansion of both CD4+ and CD8+ blood T cells was observed from baseline to week 6.

The trial excluded patients who had a history of autoimmune disease or who were on systemic immunosuppression. Peripheral blood for TCR sequencing was drawn from every dose cohort at baseline, at cycle 4 day 1 and at cycle 7 day 1. The samples were drawn from a first-in-human, open-label, multicenter phase I dose-escalation trial of ivuxolimab. Adults with locally advanced or metastatic head and neck squamous cell, hepatocellular, melanoma or renal cell carcinoma were enrolled in the trial. Before TCR sequencing, CD4+ T cells and CD8+ T cells from peripheral blood were sorted into separate populations. V trim: 4 bases; J trim: 5 bases; unmatched bases: 8. CDR1 and CDR2 were assigned from the germline V gene as SGHRS and YFSETQ. Including cysteine and phenylalanine, the CDR3 has 16 amino acids. Just CDR3 DNA is preserved here, 48 bases in frame from base 1. On this clone: Its antigen is not yet known. Qualities for individual bases were not recorded, and no much larger clone is one base off.

Genomic DNA was isolated from the sorted cells so that the TCRbeta CDR3 region could be sequenced. The immunoSEQ Assay was used for sequencing of TCRbeta CDR3 regions. What TCRdb holds here is the immuneACCESS table cut down to in-frame rearrangements. Part of the clones is not present; checked against another copy, under half of the missing clones reflect an unresolved V gene, and the others are unexplained. For this sample the table gives roughly 60,000 clones, of which less than 95% were detected only once. The biggest ten clones account for roughly 0.44% of the sample. Sample: CD4+ or CD8+ T cells sorted from blood, taken in a trial of the OX40 agonist ivuxolimab. This sequence was found in an adult with an advanced solid tumor such as melanoma, head and neck, liver or kidney cancer. The chain joins TRBV5-1 to TRBJ2-2; the junction holds 10 bases that match TRBD2. The nucleotides read TGCGCCAGCAGCGGTGCTAGCGGGAGTAATACCGGGGAGCTGTTTTTT. This encodes CASSGASGSNTGELFF.